The 25 T cell receptor beta chains listed next were all sequenced from one sample in a study of technical replicates of blood from a few donors. Clones were read by immunoSEQ multiplex PCR, and TCRdb kept only the in-frame ones, dropping some. The repertoire holds 65,000 to 85,000 clones, with approximately 93% as singletons. Sequenced: T cells isolated from PBMCs. All receptors derive from a human donor in good health.

The rearrangement joins TRBV2 to TRBJ1-3, with 8 bases aligning to TRBD1. V trimming: 6 bases; J trimming: 1 base; junction bases outside the gene matches: 2. The germline gives CDR1 SNHLY, CDR2 FYNNEI. This CDR3 contains 14 residues. CDR3 sequence reads: CASSDRGSGNTIYF. CDR3 bases: TGTGCCAGCAGCGACAGGGGATCTGGAAACACCATATATTTT.

This chain joins TRBV5-5 and TRBJ1-1, with 7 nucleotides matching TRBD1. The CDR3 runs 14 residues. Trimming at V came to 0 bases and at J to 3 bases, leaving 2 bases not matched to a gene. Germline CDR1 and CDR2: SGHKS and YYEKEE (reference sequence). In DNA form, the CDR3 reads TGTGCCAGCAGCTTGGGACAGGGTTACACTGAAGCTTTCTTT. Translating it yields CASSLGQGYTEAFF.

This rearrangement joins TRBV5-1 to TRBJ2-7, with TRBD2 matching 9 bases. This CDR3 has 19 amino acids. The germline CDR1 and CDR2 sequences are SGHRS and YFSETQ. The V segment lost 4 bases and the J segment 0 bases; nucleotides outside the gene matches: 17. CDR3 residues: CASSQTPRLADYFSYEQYF. The DNA for the CDR3 is TGCGCCAGCAGCCAAACTCCCCGACTAGCGGATTACTTCTCCTACGAGCAGTACTTC. The entire variable domain, with the rest obtained from reference TRBV5-1 and TRBJ2-7, is as follows: KAGVTQTPRYLIKTRGQQVTLSCSPISGHRSVSWYQQTPGQGLQFLFEYFSETQRNKGNFPGRFSGRQFSNSRSEMNVSTLELGDSALYLCASSQTPRLADYFSYEQYFGPGTRLTVT.

This chain joins TRBV9 and TRBJ1-2; tentative D call: TRBD1 (6 bases). The CDR3 loop spans 15 amino acids. The V gene's germline CDR1 is SGDLS and CDR2 YYNGEE. V was clipped by 2 bases and J by 2 bases, with 13 bases between them. CDR3 amino acids: CASSVRDTPNYGYTF. Written as DNA, the CDR3 is TGTGCCAGCAGCGTCCGGGACACCCCAAACTATGGCTACACCTTC.

V gene TRBV6-1 combines with J gene TRBJ1-2; D is undetermined. Deletions cut 4 bases from V and 3 bases from J, with 9 bases between. The CDR3 consists of 13 residues. Germline CDR1 and CDR2: MNHNS and SASEGT. CDR3 DNA sequence: TGTGCCAGCAGTGCGGGAGCATACTATGGCTACACCTTC. It specifies CASSAGAYYGYTF.

The chain recombines TRBV20-1 with TRBJ1-1; no clear D. CDR1 and CDR2 from the germline V gene are DFQATT and SNEGSKA (reference sequence). This CDR3 is 10 amino acids long. V gave up 5 bases and J gave up 5 bases, with 6 bases separating them. CDR3 loop: CSASHTEAFF. The CDR3 DNA is TGCAGTGCTTCCCATACTGAAGCTTTCTTT.

This chain joins TRBV7-2 and TRBJ1-1; D is perhaps TRBD1 (5 bases). This CDR3 is built from 14 residues. CDR1 is SGHTA and CDR2 is FQGNSA in the germline V gene. The V end lost 1 base, the J end lost 4 bases, and 10 bases lay between the germline ends. CDR3 sequence reads: CASSLDTGPTEAFF. Here the CDR3 DNA reads TGTGCCAGCAGCTTAGATACAGGCCCCACTGAAGCTTTCTTT. Supplemented by reference TRBV7-2 and TRBJ1-1, the full variable domain reads GAGVSQSPSNKVTEKGKDVELRCDPISGHTALYWYRQSLGQGLEFLIYFQGNSAPDKSGLPSDRFSAERTGGSVSTLTIQRTQQEDSAVYLCASSLDTGPTEAFFGQGTRLTVV.

This chain connects TRBV4-1 to TRBJ2-7; the match to TRBD1 covers 7 bases. In germline, CDR1 is MGHRA, CDR2 YSYEKL. V was clipped by 0 bases and J by 5 bases; unmatched bases: 7. The length of the CDR3 is 15 residues. The DNA of the CDR3 is TGCGCCAGCAGCCAAGATGGCACAGGGGACAACGAGCAGTACTTC. Protein sequence: CASSQDGTGDNEQYF.

The gene calls are TRBV11-2 and TRBJ2-1; D is possibly TRBD1 (6 bases). Germline values: CDR1 SGHAT, CDR2 FQNNGV. The V end was cut by 6 bases, the J end by 2 bases, with 14 bases between. The CDR3 has 15 amino acids. The CDR3 DNA is TGTGCCAGCAGTAACAGGGAAGGGGCCTACAATGAGCAGTTCTTC. This sequence encodes CASSNREGAYNEQFF.

The chain recombines TRBV9 with TRBJ1-4; possible D gene TRBD1, 6 bases. The CDR3 has 14 residues. V lost 6 bases and J 3 bases, leaving 12 bases between the germline ends. Germline V gene data show CDR1 as SGDLS and CDR2 as YYNGEE. The CDR3 nucleotides are TGTGCCAGCAAAAGGGACACTTCTAATGAAAAACTGTTTTTT. Protein product: CASKRDTSNEKLFF.

This chain joins TRBV11-3 and TRBJ1-2, with unresolved D. This CDR3 has 13 amino acids. Germline V gene lookup returns CDR1 SGHNT and CDR2 YENEEA. V was trimmed by 1 base and J by 0 bases, leaving 3 bases between them. CDR3 protein: CASSLAANYGYTF. CDR3 nucleotides: TGTGCCAGCAGCTTAGCAGCTAACTATGGCTACACCTTC.

This chain connects TRBV9 to TRBJ2-3, with 7 bases matching TRBD1. CDR1 and CDR2 from the germline V gene are SGDLS and YYNGEE. J was trimmed by 10 bases and V by 4 bases; bases with no gene match: 6. This CDR3 comprises 12 residues. CDR3 nucleotides: TGTGCCAGCAGCCATACAGGGGAAGCGCAGTATTTT. Encoded protein: CASSHTGEAQYF.

This sequence joins TRBV7-6 and TRBJ2-2; 7 nucleotides line up with TRBD2. Germline-derived CDR1 and CDR2 are SGHVS and FNYEAQ. Trimming removed 5 bases from V and 4 bases from J; junction bases left unmatched: 16. The CDR3 consists of 18 residues. CDR3 sequence reads: CASSPYTWAGAATGELFF. In DNA, the CDR3 is TGTGCCAGCAGCCCGTATACTTGGGCGGGAGCGGCCACCGGGGAGCTGTTTTTT.

The V gene is TRBV6-5, the J gene TRBJ2-7, with a tentative D call TRBD2 (6 bases). The length of the CDR3 is 13 residues. V was clipped by 7 bases and J by 7 bases, with 17 bases between them. Germline CDR1 and CDR2: MNHEY and SVGAGI. This CDR3 reads CASTETGASEQYF. DNA of the CDR3: TGTGCCAGCACAGAGACGGGAGCAAGTGAGCAGTACTTC.

The chain combines TRBV19 with TRBJ1-3; D is undetermined. The CDR3 runs to 14 residues. The germline CDR1 and CDR2 sequences are LNHDA and SQIVND (reference sequence). V was clipped by 9 bases and J by 4 bases, with 16 bases between them. The CDR3 here is CASSVRREGNTIYF. The CDR3 DNA follows: TGTGCCAGCTCGGTCCGTCGAGAAGGAAACACCATATATTTT.

The chain joins TRBV5-4 to TRBJ2-5; D is uncertain. The CDR3 is 16 amino acids. Per the germline V gene, CDR1 is SGHNT and CDR2 is YYREEE (reference sequence). V shed 2 bases and J shed 1 base, with 15 bases lying between them. This chain's CDR3 is CASSFSARGSQETQYF. CDR3 in DNA: TGTGCCAGCAGCTTCTCTGCACGAGGAAGCCAAGAGACCCAGTACTTC.

The CDR3 DNA reads as TGCGCCAGCAGCCGGGGACAGGGAGGGACCGGGGAGCTGTTTTTT. Translated: CASSRGQGGTGELFF. The chain recombines TRBV5-1 with TRBJ2-2, with 9 bases matching TRBD1. V gave up 4 bases and J gave up 5 bases; unmatched junction bases: 6. There are 15 residues in the CDR3. CDR1 is SGHRS and CDR2 is YFSETQ in the germline V gene.

The gene calls are TRBV6-5 and TRBJ1-1; the D is unclear. This CDR3 region has 14 residues. Germline CDR1 and CDR2: MNHEY and SVGAGI. The V end lost 3 bases, the J end lost 1 base, and 9 bases lay between the germline ends. CDR3 DNA: TGTGCCAGCAGTTATTCGGTCAAGAACACTGAAGCTTTCTTT. Translation gives CASSYSVKNTEAFF.

The chain employs TRBV6-5 and TRBJ2-7, with a possible D match to TRBD1 (6 bases). CDR3 length equals 15 residues. With 4 bases removed from V and 1 base from J, the gap between germline ends came to 14 bases. Germline-derived CDR1 and CDR2 are MNHEY and SVGAGI. DNA of the CDR3: TGTGCCAGCAGTTCGCTAACTAGGGGGTCCTACGAGCAGTACTTC. It codes for CASSSLTRGSYEQYF.

The chain carries TRBV27 and TRBJ1-1, with D hard to call. Deletions cut 10 bases from V and 2 bases from J, with 14 bases between. CDR3 length equals 13 residues. Germline values: CDR1 MNHEY, CDR2 SMNVEV (reference sequence). DNA of the CDR3: TGTGCCACCAAGACTTTAGGAAACACTGAAGCTTTCTTT. This sequence encodes CATKTLGNTEAFF.

V usage is TRBV19 and J usage is TRBJ2-1; the D gene is possibly TRBD1 (6 bases). The CDR3 loop spans 12 amino acids. CDR1 is LNHDA, CDR2 SQIVND, per germline (reference sequence). Trimming pared 8 bases from V and 4 bases from J, leaving 9 bases between. The CDR3 DNA follows: TGTGCCAGTGGGACACATTACAATGAGCAGTTCTTC. Amino acids: CASGTHYNEQFF. The complete variable domain, with remaining parts taken from reference TRBV19 and TRBJ2-1, reads DGGITQSPKYLFRKEGQNVTLSCEQNLNHDAMYWYRQDPGQGLRLIYYSQIVNDFQKGDIAEGYSVSREKKESFPLTVTSAQKNPTAFYLCASGTHYNEQFFGPGTRLTVL.

The rearrangement uses TRBV4-2 and TRBJ1-2, with D possibly TRBD1 on 6 matching bases. The CDR3 is 17 amino acids. The germline gives CDR1 LGHNA, CDR2 YNFKEQ. The V end lost 0 bases, the J end lost 1 base, and 15 bases lay between the germline ends. The CDR3 nucleotides are TGTGCCAGCAGCCAAGAGAGATCTCCGGGACATAACTATGGCTACACCTTC. Its translation: CASSQERSPGHNYGYTF.

The gene calls are TRBV7-2 and TRBJ2-2, with D possibly TRBD1 on 6 matching bases. The CDR3 has 15 amino acids. The germline V gene encodes CDR1 SGHTA and CDR2 FQGNSA. The V end was cut by 8 bases, the J end by 4 bases, with 17 bases between. The CDR3 loop is CASGLAQGGTGELFF. DNA for the CDR3: TGTGCCAGCGGTCTAGCACAGGGCGGCACCGGGGAGCTGTTTTTT.

This chain links TRBV14 with TRBJ2-5; TRBD1 matches at 10 bases. Looked up from germline, CDR1 is SGHDN and CDR2 is FVKESK. CDR3 length: 16 amino acids. V shed 9 bases, J shed 1 base, and the junction held 11 bases outside the gene matches. The CDR3 nucleotides are TGTGCCAGTCCCGACCGGGACAGGGGACTCCAAGAGACCCAGTACTTC. Encoded protein: CASPDRDRGLQETQYF.

The genes are TRBV5-5 and TRBJ2-7, with 7 bases that match TRBD1. V shed 5 bases and J 1 base; nucleotides not matched to a gene: 3. CDR3 length: 13 amino acids. CDR1 and CDR2 (germline): SGHKS, YYEKEE (reference sequence). For the CDR3, the DNA is TGTGCCAGCAGACAGGGGAATTCCTACGAGCAGTACTTC. As protein: CASRQGNSYEQYF.